A selection of T cell receptor beta chains follows, all from one sample in a study of shared clonotypes between healthy human individuals. Repertoires were generated with immunoSEQ multiplex PCR, while TCRdb's copy carries only in-frame clones and drops some. The sample lists millions of clones, around 93% occurring once. The source material was naive CD8+ T cells from PBMCs. These receptors all stem from a man aged 18 to 29 in good health. Some clones in this sample may be carry-over from other donors' samples. Each CDR3 is given with its conserved first and last residue. Each record gives: CDR3 protein, CDR3 DNA, clone size, J gene, D gene, V gene. D genes are given only for firm matches. Only some rows state a clone size, as once, few, many or a class for expanded clones.

CDR3: CAWSVVANYGYTF
DNA: TGTGCCTGGAGTGTCGTAGCTAACTATGGCTACACCTTC
size: NA
J: TRBJ1-2
D: NA
V: TRBV30

CDR3: CASSLAWAEPQETQYF
DNA: TGTGCCAGCAGCCTAGCTTGGGCAGAGCCGCAAGAGACCCAGTACTTC
size: once
J: TRBJ2-5
D: NA
V: TRBV7-6

CDR3: CASKGWGVIMNTEAFF
DNA: TGTGCCAGTAAGGGTTGGGGAGTTATTATGAACACTGAAGCTTTCTTT
size: NA
J: TRBJ1-1
D: NA
V: TRBV19

CDR3: CASSGKLHNEQFF
DNA: TGTGCCAGCAGCGGAAAACTCCACAATGAGCAGTTCTTC
size: few
J: TRBJ2-1
D: NA
V: TRBV2

CDR3: CASAAVTSSYEQYF
DNA: TGTGCCTCAGCGGCCGTGACGAGCTCCTACGAGCAGTACTTC
size: NA
J: TRBJ2-7
D: NA
V: TRBV7-9

CDR3: CASSGTSENNEQFF
DNA: TGTGCCAGCAGCGGGACTAGCGAAAACAATGAGCAGTTCTTC
size: NA
J: TRBJ2-1
D: TRBD2
V: TRBV6-5

CDR3: CASSLASRGAALTGELFF
DNA: TGTGCCAGCAGCTTGGCCAGCAGGGGGGCGGCCCTCACCGGGGAGCTGTTTTTT
size: NA
J: TRBJ2-2
D: NA
V: TRBV5-6

CDR3: CSVGSSAAYEQYF
DNA: TGCAGCGTGGGTTCTAGCGCCGCCTACGAGCAGTACTTC
size: NA
J: TRBJ2-7
D: NA
V: TRBV29-1

CDR3: CASSGKSGGSGANVLTF
DNA: TGCGCCAGCAGCGGGAAGTCAGGGGGCTCTGGGGCCAACGTCCTGACTTTC
size: once
J: TRBJ2-6
D: TRBD1
V: TRBV4-1

CDR3: CASSPRGRGNTEAFF
DNA: TGTGCCAGCTCACCTCGGGGCAGGGGGAACACTGAAGCTTTCTTT
size: NA
J: TRBJ1-1
D: NA
V: TRBV18

CDR3: CASSSIYGQPNTGELFF
DNA: TGTGCCAGCAGCAGCATTTATGGACAGCCGAACACCGGGGAGCTGTTTTTT
size: NA
J: TRBJ2-2
D: NA
V: TRBV7-9

CDR3: CASSSGTSGYLTDTQYF
DNA: TGTGCCAGCAGTTCTGGGACTAGCGGTTATCTCACAGATACGCAGTATTTT
size: NA
J: TRBJ2-3
D: TRBD2
V: TRBV27

CDR3: CAWSGDSLFYGYTF
DNA: TGTGCCTGGAGTGGGGACAGTCTCTTCTATGGCTACACCTTC
size: NA
J: TRBJ1-2
D: TRBD1
V: TRBV30

CDR3: CASSLSLAGITDTQYF
DNA: TGTGCCAGCAGTTTGAGTCTAGCGGGCATCACAGATACGCAGTATTTT
size: NA
J: TRBJ2-3
D: TRBD2
V: TRBV27

CDR3: CASSLGVGGTQYF
DNA: TGTGCCAGCAGCTTGGGGGTAGGGGGAACGCAGTATTTT
size: once
J: TRBJ2-3
D: NA
V: TRBV5-6

CDR3: CASSQGTTSTDTQYF
DNA: TGCGCCAGCAGCCAAGGAACCACTAGCACAGATACGCAGTATTTT
size: once
J: TRBJ2-3
D: NA
V: TRBV4-1

CDR3: CASRDNYGTGRPEQYF
DNA: TGTGCCAGCAGGGACAATTACGGGACAGGGAGACCCGAGCAGTACTTC
size: NA
J: TRBJ2-7
D: TRBD1
V: TRBV2

CDR3: CASSPDRIPGELFF
DNA: TGTGCCAGCAGCCCTGACAGGATCCCCGGGGAGCTGTTTTTT
size: NA
J: TRBJ2-2
D: NA
V: TRBV27

CDR3: CANRSSNTEAFF
DNA: TGTGCCAACAGATCGTCAAACACTGAAGCTTTCTTT
size: few
J: TRBJ1-1
D: NA
V: TRBV2

CDR3: CASRSLDWIYGYTF
DNA: TGTGCCAGTAGGTCCTTGGACTGGATTTATGGCTACACCTTC
size: NA
J: TRBJ1-2
D: NA
V: TRBV19

CDR3: CASSLAYSVSWGLDYGYTF
DNA: TGTGCCAGCAGCTTAGCTTATTCCGTGAGTTGGGGGCTCGACTATGGCTACACCTTC
size: NA
J: TRBJ1-2
D: NA
V: TRBV7-2

CDR3: CASSLGGNTEAFF
DNA: TGTGCCAGCAGCCTCGGAGGGAACACTGAAGCTTTCTTT
size: NA
J: TRBJ1-1
D: NA
V: TRBV5-5

CDR3: CASSPGQGFANTIYF
DNA: TGTGCCAGCAGCCCGGGACAGGGCTTCGCAAACACCATATATTTT
size: NA
J: TRBJ1-3
D: TRBD1
V: TRBV6-5

CDR3: CASSLGSGRATDTQYF
DNA: TGTGCCAGCAGTTTGGGAAGCGGGAGGGCCACAGATACGCAGTATTTT
size: NA
J: TRBJ2-3
D: TRBD2
V: TRBV28

CDR3: CASTPTRAGYEQYF
DNA: TGTGCCAGTACTCCAACAAGGGCGGGCTACGAGCAGTACTTC
size: NA
J: TRBJ2-7
D: NA
V: TRBV19

CDR3: CASSFSGTGGYEQYF
DNA: TGTGCCAGCAGCTTTTCCGGGACAGGGGGCTACGAGCAGTACTTC
size: NA
J: TRBJ2-7
D: TRBD1
V: TRBV11-3

CDR3: CASSSGSYNEQFF
DNA: TGTGCCAGCAGTAGCGGCTCCTACAATGAGCAGTTCTTC
size: NA
J: TRBJ2-1
D: NA
V: TRBV9

CDR3: CASSATFGGTDTQYF
DNA: TGTGCCAGCAGCGCGACCTTCGGGGGCACAGATACGCAGTATTTT
size: NA
J: TRBJ2-3
D: NA
V: TRBV11-2

CDR3: CSVGDPAETQYF
DNA: TGCAGCGTTGGGGACCCGGCGGAGACCCAGTACTTC
size: NA
J: TRBJ2-5
D: NA
V: TRBV29-1

CDR3: CATGSSNQPQHF
DNA: TGCGCCACCGGGAGCTCGAATCAGCCCCAGCATTTT
size: NA
J: TRBJ1-5
D: NA
V: TRBV10-2

CDR3: CASSLGVLGYQNYEQYF
DNA: TGCGCCAGCAGCTTGGGGGTTCTCGGGTACCAAAACTACGAGCAGTACTTC
size: NA
J: TRBJ2-7
D: NA
V: TRBV5-1

CDR3: CASSYSEGTTEAFF
DNA: TGTGCCAGCAGTTATAGCGAGGGGACCACTGAAGCTTTCTTT
size: NA
J: TRBJ1-1
D: NA
V: TRBV6-5

CDR3: CASSSSRDSVQLFF
DNA: TGTGCCAGCAGCTCTTCAAGGGACAGCGTGCAACTGTTTTTT
size: NA
J: TRBJ1-4
D: TRBD1
V: TRBV7-9

CDR3: CASSISPGANVLTF
DNA: TGCGCCAGCAGTATTTCCCCTGGGGCCAACGTCCTGACTTTC
size: NA
J: TRBJ2-6
D: NA
V: TRBV10-2

CDR3: CSGGTLAGGAYNEQFF
DNA: TGCAGCGGGGGGACTTTAGCGGGCGGAGCTTACAATGAGCAGTTCTTC
size: NA
J: TRBJ2-1
D: NA
V: TRBV1

CDR3: CASSDRTFTEAFF
DNA: TGTGCCAGTAGTGACAGGACATTCACTGAAGCTTTCTTT
size: few
J: TRBJ1-1
D: NA
V: TRBV19

CDR3: CASSPRDRGLTDTQYF
DNA: TGTGCCAGCAGCCCCCGGGACAGGGGGCTTACAGATACGCAGTATTTT
size: NA
J: TRBJ2-3
D: TRBD1
V: TRBV11-2

CDR3: CASSLVRPNGELFF
DNA: TGTGCCAGCAGCTTAGTAAGGCCCAACGGGGAGCTGTTTTTT
size: NA
J: TRBJ2-2
D: NA
V: TRBV7-9

CDR3: CASSLLLASGSTDTQYF
DNA: TGCGCCAGCAGTCTCCTCCTTGCAAGCGGGAGTACAGATACGCAGTATTTT
size: NA
J: TRBJ2-3
D: TRBD2
V: TRBV4-1

CDR3: CASSMGGMAYNEQFF
DNA: TGTGCCAGTAGTATGGGCGGGATGGCCTACAATGAGCAGTTCTTC
size: NA
J: TRBJ2-1
D: NA
V: TRBV19

CDR3: CASSLTTRDYNEQFF
DNA: TGTGCCAGCAGCTTAACAACCCGGGACTACAATGAGCAGTTCTTC
size: NA
J: TRBJ2-1
D: NA
V: TRBV7-3

CDR3: CASRDSGAGLYEQYF
DNA: TGCGCCAGCCGGGACTCCGGGGCTGGCCTCTACGAGCAGTACTTC
size: NA
J: TRBJ2-7
D: NA
V: TRBV10-2

CDR3: CATREDLNEQFF
DNA: TGTGCCACCCGGGAGGATCTTAATGAGCAGTTCTTC
size: NA
J: TRBJ2-1
D: TRBD2
V: TRBV10-3

CDR3: CASSFTGPTEAFF
DNA: TGTGCCAGCAGTTTCACAGGGCCCACTGAAGCTTTCTTT
size: few
J: TRBJ1-1
D: NA
V: TRBV27

CDR3: CASSQGGSDYRADTQYF
DNA: TGCGCCAGCAGCCAAGGCGGTTCTGATTATCGCGCAGATACGCAGTATTTT
size: NA
J: TRBJ2-3
D: NA
V: TRBV4-3

CDR3: CASGMDRDPVREETQYF
DNA: TGTGCTAGTGGGATGGACCGTGACCCGGTAAGGGAAGAGACCCAGTACTTC
size: once
J: TRBJ2-5
D: NA
V: TRBV12-5

CDR3: CASSSSDGDQETQYF
DNA: TGTGCCAGCAGCTCAAGCGACGGAGACCAAGAGACCCAGTACTTC
size: NA
J: TRBJ2-5
D: NA
V: TRBV7-6

CDR3: CASSHIQGEGLNQPQHF
DNA: TGTGCCAGCAGTCACATACAGGGAGAGGGGCTTAATCAGCCCCAGCATTTT
size: NA
J: TRBJ1-5
D: NA
V: TRBV28

CDR3: CASSLGGRGPTGELFF
DNA: TGTGCCAGCAGCTTAGGAGGCAGGGGTCCGACCGGGGAGCTGTTTTTT
size: once
J: TRBJ2-2
D: NA
V: TRBV11-2

CDR3: CASRPAGAARYGYTF
DNA: TGTGCCAGCAGACCTGCGGGGGCCGCCCGCTATGGCTACACCTTC
size: NA
J: TRBJ1-2
D: NA
V: TRBV5-6

CDR3: CASSLGLAVRSYEQYF
DNA: TGTGCCAGCAGTCTCGGACTAGCGGTAAGGTCGTACGAGCAGTACTTC
size: NA
J: TRBJ2-7
D: TRBD2
V: TRBV28

CDR3: CASSIGSGVLGAQYF
DNA: TGTGCCAGTAGTATAGGCTCGGGGGTCCTGGGGGCCCAGTACTTC
size: NA
J: TRBJ2-5
D: NA
V: TRBV19